These 31 T cell receptor beta chains were sequenced from one sample in a study of CD8+ T cells in alopecia areata. Reverse transcribed after extraction, RNA yielded cDNA as the sequencing template. Sequencing used immunoSEQ multiplex PCR; TCRdb keeps in-frame clones, though not all of them. The sample has 150,000 to 180,000 clones; around half are singletons. Sequencing used CD8+ T cells sorted from blood, obtained at week 0. The receptors here all came from a human donor with alopecia areata.

This clone occurred a few times. V gene TRBV30 combines with J gene TRBJ1-1, with D possibly matching TRBD1 (6 bases). Germline loops: CDR1 GTSNPN, CDR2 SVGIG (reference sequence). The V and J ends lost 4 bases and 0 bases respectively, with 9 bases between them. This CDR3 is 13 amino acids long. The chain's CDR3 is CAWTGDLNTEAFF. The CDR3 nucleotides read TGTGCCTGGACAGGGGACCTGAACACTGAAGCTTTCTTT.

V gene TRBV2 combines with J gene TRBJ2-7; 8 bases align to TRBD2. The CDR3 is 13 residues long. Unmatched junction bases numbered 5, after V lost 8 bases and J lost 2 bases. Per the germline V gene, CDR1 is SNHLY and CDR2 is FYNNEI. Here the CDR3 DNA reads TGTGCCAGCCGGGGACTAGAAACCTACGAGCAGTACTTC. Protein sequence: CASRGLETYEQYF.

By share, this clone ranks as medium-sized. The CDR3 loop is CASSSGQALGGTEAFF. The CDR3 region has the DNA TGTGCCAGCAGCTCGGGACAGGCCCTTGGGGGCACTGAAGCTTTCTTT. The V and J genes are TRBV7-9 and TRBJ1-1, with 8 bases that match TRBD1. Germline V gives CDR1 SEHNR, CDR2 FQNEAQ (reference sequence). The CDR3 has 16 amino acids. V trimming: 4 bases; J trimming: 4 bases; junction bases outside the gene matches: 11.

The sample holds a few counts of this clone. The V call is TRBV28, the J call TRBJ2-7, with a possible D match to TRBD2 (5 bases). Between the trimmed V and J ends, which lost 6 bases and 1 base, there was a span of 10 bases. The V gene's germline CDR1 is MDHEN and CDR2 SYDVKM. CDR3 length: 13 residues. CDR3 loop: CASSDTSSYEQYF. CDR3 bases: TGTGCCAGCAGCGACACTAGTTCCTACGAGCAGTACTTC.

The CDR3 loop is CASSYSEGPGELFF. The CDR3 nucleotides are TGTGCCAGCAGTTACTCCGAGGGACCCGGGGAGCTGTTTTTT. J is TRBJ2-2 and V is TRBV6-5; either TRBD1 or TRBD2 may supply D (5 bases each). The CDR3 extends over 14 amino acids. Germline assignment: CDR1 MNHEY and CDR2 SVGAGI. Trimming took off 0 bases at V and 6 bases at J, with 8 bases between the two ends.

This clone occurred a few times. This rearrangement joins TRBV11-3 to TRBJ2-1, with D tentatively TRBD2 (6 bases). The germline CDR1 and CDR2 sequences are SGHNT and YENEEA. The V and J ends lost 4 bases and 0 bases respectively, with 16 bases between them. The CDR3 totals 17 residues. CDR3 DNA sequence: TGTGCCAGCAGCTCGAGCACGGACGGGAGCTCCTACAATGAGCAGTTCTTC. Translated, it gives CASSSSTDGSSYNEQFF.

This clone was picked up a small number of times. The chain couples TRBV27 to TRBJ2-7; no clear D gene. Germline V gives CDR1 MNHEY, CDR2 SMNVEV (reference sequence). The germline V and J ends were trimmed by 4 bases and 9 bases, with 10 bases remaining between them. This CDR3 has 11 residues. The CDR3 nucleotides are TGTGCCAGCAGTTCCAGCGATGGGCAGTACTTC. Amino acids: CASSSSDGQYF.

This chain connects TRBV5-6 to TRBJ1-5, with D unclear. This CDR3 comprises 14 residues. V dropped 6 bases and J dropped 3 bases, with 13 bases sitting between them. In germline, CDR1 is SGHDT, CDR2 YYEEEE. CDR3: CASNEADSNQPQHF. The CDR3 DNA is TGTGCCAGCAATGAGGCAGATTCCAATCAGCCCCAGCATTTT.

CDR3 region: CASSARGGSSYEQYF. The CDR3, as DNA: TGTGCCAGCAGCGCCCGAGGGGGCAGCTCCTACGAGCAGTACTTC. The chain has TRBV9 and TRBJ2-7; 7 nucleotides align to TRBD1. The CDR3 has 15 amino acids. Per germline, CDR1 SGDLS and CDR2 YYNGEE. After removal of 3 bases from V and 0 bases from J, the junction contained 6 bases not matched to a gene. Together with reference TRBV9 and TRBJ2-7, the CDR3 gives the full variable domain: DSGVTQTPKHLITATGQRVTLRCSPRSGDLSVYWYQQSLDQGLQFLIQYYNGEERAKGNILERFSAQQFPDLHSELNLSSLELGDSALYFCASSARGGSSYEQYFGPGTRLTVT.

This clone was seen only once. The rearrangement links TRBV29-1 to TRBJ1-1; D unresolved. The germline CDR1 and CDR2 sequences are SQVTM and ANQGSEA. The CDR3 runs to 13 residues. V dropped 7 bases and J dropped 3 bases, with 15 bases sitting between them. CDR3 DNA: TGCAGCGCCGAGGGTCGGGGTTACACTGAAGCTTTCTTT. The encoded protein is CSAEGRGYTEAFF.

The rearrangement uses TRBV29-1 and TRBJ2-2; D remains unclear. Trimming stripped 7 bases from V and 13 bases from J, with 22 bases between. The CDR3 is 13 amino acids. Per germline, CDR1 SQVTM and CDR2 ANQGSEA. The CDR3 is CSASESWGNGLFF. CDR3 bases: TGCAGCGCCTCAGAGTCGTGGGGAAATGGGCTGTTTTTT.

This chain's CDR3 is CASSYRQGNSPLHF. CDR3 coding DNA: TGTGCCAGCAGTTACAGACAGGGCAATTCACCCCTCCACTTT. The chain links TRBV6-6 to TRBJ1-6; TRBD1 aligns across 7 bases. The CDR3 has 14 residues. V trimming: 2 bases; J trimming: 7 bases; junction bases outside the gene matches: 2. Germline assignment: CDR1 MNHNY and CDR2 SVGAGI (reference sequence).

This chain uses TRBV6-5 with TRBJ2-1; 9 bases map to TRBD1. CDR3 size: 15 residues. Germline loops: CDR1 MNHEY, CDR2 SVGAGI. The V gene end was trimmed by 6 bases and the J gene end by 5 bases; junction bases not matched to a gene: 8. In nucleotides, the CDR3 is TGTGCCAGCAGCCCAGCCGGGACAGGGAACAATGAGCAGTTCTTC. Protein sequence: CASSPAGTGNNEQFF.

The chain links TRBV30 to TRBJ1-2; weak D call: TRBD1 (5 bases). CDR3 length: 13 residues. Germline CDR1 is GTSNPN and CDR2 is SVGIG (reference sequence). With 0 bases removed from V and 8 bases from J, the gap between germline ends came to 13 bases. This chain's CDR3 is CAWSVLGAQGYTF. The CDR3 nucleotides are TGTGCCTGGAGTGTACTAGGGGCGCAGGGCTACACCTTC.

The chain carries TRBV6-5 and TRBJ2-7; D is unresolved. Germline V CDR1 and CDR2: MNHEY, SVGAGI. Trimming took off 0 bases at V and 3 bases at J, with 6 bases between the two ends. The CDR3 is made up of 13 amino acids. The CDR3 DNA sequence: TGTGCCAGCAGTTACTCGGGCAGCTACGAGCAGTACTTC. Translation: CASSYSGSYEQYF.

This clone has just a few counts. The chain uses TRBV25-1 and TRBJ1-2; D gene ambiguous. The V gene's germline CDR1 is MGHDK and CDR2 SYGVNS. The CDR3 length is 13 residues. Trimming shortened V by 6 bases and J by 4 bases, and 12 bases separated the two germline ends. The CDR3 sequence: CASSLSLTYGYTF. The CDR3 nucleotides read TGTGCCAGCAGCCTAAGTTTAACCTATGGCTACACCTTC.

The CDR3 nucleotides are TGCGCCAGCAGCTTCTTTAGCGGTGACAGCAGCACAGATACGCAGTATTTT. Encoded protein: CASSFFSGDSSTDTQYF. This rearrangement joins TRBV5-1 to TRBJ2-3; perhaps TRBD2 as D (6 bases). Deletions cut 2 bases from V and 0 bases from J, with 16 bases between. In germline, CDR1 is SGHRS, CDR2 YFSETQ. The CDR3 loop spans 17 amino acids.

The V call is TRBV4-3, the J call TRBJ1-5, with D maybe TRBD1 (5 bases). The V and J ends lost 0 bases and 7 bases respectively, with 10 bases between them. Germline lookup yields CDR1 LGHNA and CDR2 YSLEER. The CDR3 loop spans 14 amino acids. The CDR3 coding sequence is TGCGCCAGCAGCCAAGATACGGGGGGACAGCCCCAGCATTTT. Residues: CASSQDTGGQPQHF.

The chain employs TRBV11-2 and TRBJ1-5, with TRBD1 identical over 7 bases. The CDR3 runs 13 residues. Trimming removed 1 base from V and 9 bases from J; junction bases left unmatched: 3. CDR1 SGHAT and CDR2 FQNNGV come from the germline V gene. The CDR3, as DNA: TGTGCCAGCAGCTTAGGACAGGGTAGGCCCCAGCATTTT. Translation: CASSLGQGRPQHF.

This clone has more than one count but fewer than ten. This rearrangement joins TRBV13 to TRBJ1-5; D call uncertain. Trimming cost V 4 bases and J 2 bases, with 9 bases left between them. This CDR3 is 14 amino acids long. CDR1 is PRHDT and CDR2 is FYEKMQ in the germline V gene (reference sequence). The CDR3 sequence is CASSSGRGNQPQHF. The CDR3 DNA sequence: TGTGCCAGCAGCTCCGGACGGGGCAATCAGCCCCAGCATTTT. The full variable domain, rest sourced from reference TRBV13 and TRBJ1-5, is AAGVIQSPRHLIKEKRETATLKCYPIPRHDTVYWYQQGPGQDPQFLISFYEKMQSDKGSIPDRFSAQQFSDYHSELNMSSLELGDSALYFCASSSGRGNQPQHFGDGTRLSIL.

V gene TRBV4-3 combines with J gene TRBJ2-6; D remains ambiguous. The CDR3 sequence is 15 residues long. V was shortened by 1 base and J by 4 bases, with 8 bases between the two germline ends. Germline V gene sequence: CDR1 LGHNA, CDR2 YSLEER. The CDR3 protein is CASSQGLSGANVLTF. The CDR3 DNA reads TGCGCCAGCAGCCAAGGGTTGAGCGGGGCCAACGTCCTGACTTTC.

The chain uses TRBV5-4 and TRBJ2-2, with TRBD2 matching over 8 bases. This CDR3 contains 15 residues. Germline V gene sequence: CDR1 SGHNT, CDR2 YYREEE (reference sequence). Germline trimming cut 5 bases from V and 5 bases from J; bases unmatched to any gene: 8. DNA of the CDR3: TGTGCCAGCAGTCAGTATACTAGCGGAACCGGGGAGCTGTTTTTT. As protein: CASSQYTSGTGELFF.

This rearrangement joins TRBV23-1 to TRBJ2-2; D is possibly TRBD1 (5 bases). TRBV23-1 carries the ORF label, with uncertain function. The CDR3 is 15 residues long. Between the trimmed V and J ends, which lost 8 bases and 6 bases, there was a span of 19 bases. CDR3 sequence reads: CASPQPGWTAGELFF. In DNA, the CDR3 is TGCGCCAGCCCCCAGCCAGGGTGGACCGCCGGGGAGCTGTTTTTT.

J is TRBJ2-1 and V is TRBV4-3; weak D call: TRBD2 (6 bases). With 1 base removed from V and 0 bases from J, the gap between germline ends came to 10 bases. This CDR3 comprises 16 residues. CDR1 is LGHNA, CDR2 YSLEER, per germline. CDR3 amino acids: CASSQGTGGSYNEQFF. The CDR3 DNA reads as TGCGCCAGCAGCCAAGGAACCGGGGGCTCCTACAATGAGCAGTTCTTC.

The chain joins TRBV7-8 to TRBJ2-3; no firm D call. Germline V gene data show CDR1 as SGHVS and CDR2 as FQNEAQ. Between the trimmed V and J ends, which lost 8 bases and 1 base, there was a span of 10 bases. This CDR3 spans 13 amino acids. CDR3 coding DNA: TGTGCCAGCGGGCTTGAGGGCACAGATACGCAGTATTTT. Translated: CASGLEGTDTQYF. Combining the CDR3 with reference TRBV7-8 and TRBJ2-3 gives the whole variable domain GAGVSQSPRYKVAKRGQDVALRCDPISGHVSLFWYQQALGQGPEFLTYFQNEAQLDKSGLPSDRFFAERPEGSVSTLKIQRTQQEDSAVYLCASGLEGTDTQYFGPGTRLTVL.

The chain recombines TRBV9 with TRBJ2-7; D may correspond to TRBD1 or TRBD2 (5 bases each). V gave up 3 bases and J gave up 2 bases, with 12 bases separating them. Germline-derived CDR1 and CDR2 are SGDLS and YYNGEE. The CDR3 sequence is 14 residues long. The DNA for the CDR3 is TGTGCCAGCAGCGGGGGAGACAGTACCTACGAGCAGTACTTC. It encodes CASSGGDSTYEQYF.

V is TRBV5-6 and J is TRBJ1-6; D possibly corresponds to TRBD1 (5 bases). Trimming pared 0 bases from V and 9 bases from J, leaving 16 bases between. Germline CDR1 SGHDT, CDR2 YYEEEE. The CDR3 runs to 16 residues. CDR3 region: CASSLGRRGSGSPLHF. DNA for the CDR3: TGTGCCAGCAGCTTGGGAAGGAGGGGCTCGGGTTCACCCCTCCACTTT.

The V and J genes are TRBV5-1 and TRBJ2-7; D ambiguous. This CDR3 contains 11 residues. Deletions cut 5 bases from V and 0 bases from J, with 3 bases between. Germline V gene data show CDR1 as SGHRS and CDR2 as YFSETQ. The CDR3 protein is CASSYSYEQYF. CDR3 bases: TGCGCCAGCAGTTACTCCTACGAGCAGTACTTC.

This clone turned up a few times. The chain employs TRBV2 and TRBJ2-3; 11 bases match TRBD2. Looked up from germline, CDR1 is SNHLY and CDR2 is FYNNEI. V dropped 4 bases and J dropped 0; count of bases not matched to a gene: 3. This CDR3 comprises 16 residues. This CDR3 is CASSGGLAESTDTQYF. The DNA for the CDR3 is TGTGCCAGCAGTGGGGGACTAGCGGAGAGCACAGATACGCAGTATTTT.

V usage is TRBV15 and J usage is TRBJ1-3; 8 nucleotides align to TRBD1. V was pared by 5 bases and J by 3 bases, with 9 bases of the junction left unmatched. Germline V gene data show CDR1 as LNHNV and CDR2 as YYDKDF (reference sequence). This CDR3 is 16 amino acids long. CDR3 loop: CATSGDRNRFGNTIYF. CDR3 nucleotides: TGTGCCACCAGCGGGGACAGGAATCGATTTGGAAACACCATATATTTT.

The chain joins TRBV6-1 to TRBJ2-1; D remains ambiguous. Trimming removed 6 bases at V and 8 bases at J, with 8 bases between. The CDR3 loop spans 11 amino acids. The V gene's germline CDR1 is MNHNS and CDR2 SASEGT. This CDR3 is CASRGGYEQFF. In nucleotides, the CDR3 is TGTGCCAGCAGGGGCGGTTATGAGCAGTTCTTC.